This TCR beta chain came from a study of CD8 T cells in Susac syndrome. Random hexamers were used to reverse transcribe about 0.5 to 1 ug of RNA. TCRdb re-called the immunoSEQ multiplex PCR reads with MiXCR, one entry per CDR3 protein. This sample carries about 140,000 distinct CDR3 sequences, more than 90% of them seen once, and the ten largest clones take approximately 0.08%. The V end was cut by 6 bases, the J end by 1 base, with 18 bases between. CDR1 is LGHDT and CDR2 is YNNKEL in the germline V gene (reference sequence). This CDR3 has 16 residues. The rearrangement joins TRBV3-1 to TRBJ1-1; D is possibly TRBD1 (6 bases). This receptor was identified in a human donor with Susac syndrome. Input material: CD4+ T cells from PBMCs. CDR3 region: CASRPLVSGQNTEAFF. The CDR3 DNA is TGTGCCAGCAGACCGTTAGTCTCGGGACAGAACACTGAAGCTTTCTTT.